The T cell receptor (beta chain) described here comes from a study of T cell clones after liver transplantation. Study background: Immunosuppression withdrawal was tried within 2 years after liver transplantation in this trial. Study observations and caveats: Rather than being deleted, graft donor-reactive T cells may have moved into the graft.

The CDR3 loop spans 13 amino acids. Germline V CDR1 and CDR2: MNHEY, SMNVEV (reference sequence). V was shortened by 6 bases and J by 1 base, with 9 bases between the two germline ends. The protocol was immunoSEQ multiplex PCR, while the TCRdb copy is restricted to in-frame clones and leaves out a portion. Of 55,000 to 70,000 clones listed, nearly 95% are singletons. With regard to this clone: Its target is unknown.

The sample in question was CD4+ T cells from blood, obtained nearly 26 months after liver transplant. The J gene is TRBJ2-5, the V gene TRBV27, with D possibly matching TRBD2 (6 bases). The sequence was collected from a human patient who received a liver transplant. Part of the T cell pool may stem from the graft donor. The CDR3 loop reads CASRTSSQETQYF. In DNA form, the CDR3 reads TGTGCCAGCAGGACTAGTTCCCAAGAGACCCAGTACTTC.